Shown below are 23 T cell receptor beta chains from a single sample sequenced in a study of CD8 T cells in Susac syndrome. Random hexamers were used to reverse transcribe an amount of about 0.45 to 1 ug RNA. TCRdb re-derived calls from the immunoSEQ multiplex PCR reads in MiXCR, one entry per CDR3 protein. The sample consists of roughly 190,000 distinct CDR3 sequences, nearly 97% of them appearing once. Material: CD4+ T cells from PBMCs. Receptor source: a human donor with Susac syndrome.

This chain joins TRBV2 and TRBJ2-4; 8 bases fit TRBD1. After removal of 10 bases from V and 4 bases from J, the junction contained 12 bases not matched to a gene. Germline lookup yields CDR1 SNHLY and CDR2 FYNNEI. The CDR3 spans 15 residues. The CDR3 sequence is CAIKQGDFSKNIQYF. The CDR3 bases are TGTGCCATTAAACAGGGGGATTTTTCGAAAAACATTCAGTACTTC.

This clonotype was observed a single time. The V gene is TRBV15, the J gene TRBJ1-5, with D possibly matching TRBD1 (6 bases). Trimming took 0 bases from V and 4 from J, leaving 13 bases between them. The CDR3 has 16 amino acids. CDR1 and CDR2 from the germline V gene are LNHNV and YYDKDF (reference sequence). The CDR3 loop reads CATSRDYQGRNQPQHF. The CDR3 coding sequence is TGTGCCACCAGCAGAGATTATCAGGGGCGGAATCAGCCCCAGCATTTT.

The chain joins TRBV12-3 or TRBV12-4 to TRBJ1-5; 7 nucleotides match TRBD1. V lost 6 bases to trimming and J lost 3 bases; unmatched junction nucleotides: 2. CDR3 length equals 13 residues. This CDR3 reads CASRTGYNQPQHF. DNA of the CDR3: TGTGCCAGCAGGACAGGGTACAATCAGCCCCAGCATTTT.

The J gene is TRBJ2-5, the V gene TRBV13; the D gene is possibly TRBD1 (6 bases). CDR3 length equals 14 residues. From germline, CDR1 is PRHDT and CDR2 FYEKMQ (reference sequence). V was trimmed by 5 bases and J by 2 bases, leaving 12 bases between them. CDR3 sequence reads: CASSLGRGQETQYF. The CDR3 DNA reads as TGTGCCAGCAGCCTCGGCAGGGGACAAGAGACCCAGTACTTC. Complete variable domain (other parts from reference TRBV13 and TRBJ2-5): AAGVIQSPRHLIKEKRETATLKCYPIPRHDTVYWYQQGPGQDPQFLISFYEKMQSDKGSIPDRFSAQQFSDYHSELNMSSLELGDSALYFCASSLGRGQETQYFGPGTRLLVL.

V gene TRBV5-1 combines with J gene TRBJ1-1, with 7 positions matching TRBD1. Germline CDR1 SGHRS, CDR2 YFSETQ. Trimming removed 0 bases from V and 6 bases from J; junction bases left unmatched: 5. This CDR3 contains 14 residues. This chain's CDR3 is CASSLGQGIPEAFF. In DNA, the CDR3 is TGCGCCAGCAGCTTGGGACAGGGAATACCTGAAGCTTTCTTT.

The rearrangement links TRBV3-1 to TRBJ2-7; the D is unclear. Trimming stripped 0 bases from V and 4 bases from J, with 13 bases between. The CDR3 is 15 residues long. Per the germline V gene, CDR1 is LGHDT and CDR2 is YNNKEL (reference sequence). CDR3 sequence reads: CASSQEASLGYEQYF. CDR3 sequence (DNA): TGTGCCAGCAGCCAAGAAGCTAGTCTTGGTTACGAGCAGTACTTC.

The chain links TRBV6-4 to TRBJ1-1, with D unresolved. Germline CDR1 and CDR2: MRHNA and SNTAGT. V was shortened by 7 bases and J by 5 bases, with 5 bases between the two germline ends. This CDR3 has 10 residues. The CDR3 coding sequence is TGTGCCAGCACCGGGACTGAAGCTTTCTTT. Its translation is CASTGTEAFF.

This clonotype was recorded once. This chain joins TRBV3-1 and TRBJ1-1; tentatively, D is TRBD1 (6 bases). CDR3 length: 15 residues. Germline V lookup: CDR1 LGHDT, CDR2 YNNKEL (reference sequence). Between the trimmed V and J ends, which lost 4 bases and 5 bases, there was a span of 17 bases. CDR3 nucleotides: TGTGCCAGCAGCCCAGAACAGGGCTGGGGGACTGAAGCTTTCTTT. It codes for CASSPEQGWGTEAFF. Combining the CDR3 with reference TRBV3-1 and TRBJ1-1 gives the whole variable domain DTAVSQTPKYLVTQMGNDKSIKCEQNLGHDTMYWYKQDSKKFLKIMFSYNNKELIINETVPNRFSPKSPDKAHLNLHINSLELGDSAVYFCASSPEQGWGTEAFFGQGTRLTVV.

This sequence joins TRBV19 and TRBJ1-6; D ambiguous. Trimming stripped 7 bases from V and 6 bases from J, with 10 bases between. Germline assignment: CDR1 LNHDA and CDR2 SQIVND (reference sequence). This CDR3 has 13 residues. Here the CDR3 DNA reads TGTGCCAGTATGGGCCAAATTAATTCACCCCTCCACTTT. It codes for CASMGQINSPLHF.

The J gene is TRBJ2-5, the V gene TRBV20-1; 7 nucleotides agree with TRBD2. The CDR3 covers 15 residues. Germline V gene data show CDR1 as DFQATT and CDR2 as SNEGSKA (reference sequence). Trimming removed 0 bases from V and 2 bases from J; junction bases left unmatched: 6. The DNA for the CDR3 is TGCAGTGCTAGAGATCGAGCTAGCGGTCAAGAGACCCAGTACTTC. Protein sequence: CSARDRASGQETQYF.

The DNA for the CDR3 is TGTGCCAGCAGCAATCCGGCGGGGAGCTCCTATAATTCACCCCTCCACTTT. Protein product: CASSNPAGSSYNSPLHF. The chain carries TRBV12-3 or TRBV12-4 and TRBJ1-6; the D is unclear. This CDR3 spans 17 amino acids. Trimming cost V 6 bases and J 0 bases, with 15 bases left between them.

The chain carries TRBV9 and TRBJ2-1; 8 positions match TRBD2. From germline, CDR1 is SGDLS and CDR2 YYNGEE. The CDR3 sequence is 16 residues long. V lost 0 bases and J lost 2; bases outside the gene matches: 4. The CDR3 here is CASSVGGGIAYNEQFF. For the CDR3, the DNA is TGTGCCAGCAGCGTAGGCGGGGGGATCGCCTACAATGAGCAGTTCTTC. The full variable domain, rest sourced from reference TRBV9 and TRBJ2-1, is DSGVTQTPKHLITATGQRVTLRCSPRSGDLSVYWYQQSLDQGLQFLIQYYNGEERAKGNILERFSAQQFPDLHSELNLSSLELGDSALYFCASSVGGGIAYNEQFFGPGTRLTVL.

The gene calls are TRBV5-1 and TRBJ1-2, with 8 bases identical to TRBD1. The CDR3 loop spans 14 amino acids. V was pared by 6 bases and J by 8 bases, with 12 bases of the junction left unmatched. Germline CDR1 SGHRS, CDR2 YFSETQ. The CDR3 sequence: CASTSDRGVWGYTF. The CDR3 DNA sequence: TGCGCCAGCACCTCTGACAGGGGCGTTTGGGGCTACACCTTC. Looking up the rest from reference TRBV5-1 and TRBJ1-2 gives the full variable domain: KAGVTQTPRYLIKTRGQQVTLSCSPISGHRSVSWYQQTPGQGLQFLFEYFSETQRNKGNFPGRFSGRQFSNSRSEMNVSTLELGDSALYLCASTSDRGVWGYTFGSGTRLTVV.

V is TRBV18 and J is TRBJ2-1; 9 nucleotides match TRBD2. Germline values: CDR1 KGHSH, CDR2 LQKENI. V shed 1 base, J shed 3 bases, and the junction held 1 base outside the gene matches. The CDR3 runs to 15 residues. CDR3 sequence: CASSPRRGGYNEQFF. CDR3 bases: TGTGCCAGCTCACCACGGCGGGGGGGCTACAATGAGCAGTTCTTC.

This sequence joins TRBV30 and TRBJ2-3; D is perhaps TRBD1 (6 bases). There are 15 residues in the CDR3. Trimming shortened V by 3 bases and J by 0 bases, and 13 bases separated the two germline ends. Germline V gene sequence: CDR1 GTSNPN, CDR2 SVGIG (reference sequence). The CDR3 sequence: CAWRRGGPSTDTQYF. For the CDR3, the DNA is TGTGCCTGGAGGAGAGGGGGACCCAGCACAGATACGCAGTATTTT.

The chain carries TRBV7-9 and TRBJ2-7; 7 nucleotides match TRBD1. The CDR3 consists of 12 residues. CDR1 and CDR2 from the germline V gene are SEHNR and FQNEAQ (reference sequence). V dropped 5 bases and J dropped 5; count of bases not matched to a gene: 3. The CDR3 DNA follows: TGTGCCAGCAGCAGAGGGACAGACGAGCAGTACTTC. Translated, it gives CASSRGTDEQYF.

The genes are TRBV11-3 and TRBJ2-5; 8 nucleotides align to TRBD2. Germline V lookup: CDR1 SGHNT, CDR2 YENEEA. CDR3 length: 15 amino acids. V lost 2 bases to trimming and J lost 1 base; unmatched junction nucleotides: 3. The DNA for the CDR3 is TGTGCCAGCAGCTTAACTAGCGGAGTCCAAGAGACCCAGTACTTC. This gives the protein CASSLTSGVQETQYF.

V usage is TRBV30 and J usage is TRBJ2-1, with TRBD2 matching 9 bases. CDR3 length: 13 residues. The V and J ends lost 4 bases and 8 bases, in that order; junction bases with no gene match: 6. Germline V CDR1 and CDR2: GTSNPN, SVGIG (reference sequence). As DNA, the CDR3 is TGTGCCTGGAACTCGGGACTAGCATATGAGCAGTTCTTC. This codes for CAWNSGLAYEQFF.

This chain connects TRBV27 to TRBJ2-7; D unresolved. This CDR3 spans 11 amino acids. The V end lost 4 bases, the J end lost 7 bases, and 8 bases lay between the germline ends. Germline V CDR1 and CDR2: MNHEY, SMNVEV (reference sequence). The CDR3, as DNA: TGTGCCAGCAGTTCGGCGACAGAGCAGTACTTC. Residues: CASSSATEQYF.

The gene calls are TRBV10-3 and TRBJ2-7, with D hard to call. Trimming cost V 6 bases and J 2 bases, with 5 bases left between them. The germline gives CDR1 ENHRY, CDR2 SYGVKD. The CDR3 consists of 11 residues. The CDR3 reads CAIRDTYEQYF. DNA of the CDR3: TGTGCCATCAGAGATACCTACGAGCAGTACTTC.

V gene TRBV27 combines with J gene TRBJ1-2; TRBD1 might be the D (5 bases). Trimming removed 2 bases at V and 4 bases at J, with 11 bases between. This CDR3 spans 14 amino acids. Looked up from germline, CDR1 is MNHEY and CDR2 is SMNVEV (reference sequence). CDR3 amino acids: CASSLVRGSYGYTF. The CDR3 DNA follows: TGTGCCAGCAGTTTAGTCCGGGGCTCCTATGGCTACACCTTC.

This clonotype was seen a single time. The chain employs TRBV12-3 or TRBV12-4 and TRBJ1-4; 10 bases are shared with TRBD1. The CDR3 is made up of 16 amino acids. J was trimmed by 10 bases and V by 1 base; bases with no gene match: 9. CDR3: CASSLEGTGASGKLFF. CDR3 in DNA: TGTGCCAGCAGTTTAGAGGGGACAGGGGCTTCGGGAAAACTGTTTTTT.

J is TRBJ2-5 and V is TRBV3-1; no definite D call. The V gene's germline CDR1 is LGHDT and CDR2 YNNKEL (reference sequence). V dropped 0 bases and J dropped 2 bases, with 4 bases sitting between them. The CDR3 runs to 13 residues. The CDR3 sequence: CASSQDWQETQYF. Here the CDR3 DNA reads TGTGCCAGCAGCCAAGATTGGCAAGAGACCCAGTACTTC.